Following are 23 T cell receptor beta chains from one sample sequenced in a study of blood T cell repertoires in COVID-19. Sequencing was performed with immunoSEQ multiplex PCR; in TCRdb, only in-frame clones are kept and a portion is missing. In the table there are around 470,000 clones, less than 95% of which are singletons. The specimen was PBMCs or T cells enriched from blood (not recorded which). All receptors come from a man between 18 and 35 years old who had recovered from COVID-19.

The chain combines TRBV5-7 with TRBJ2-7; 8 bases line up with TRBD2. TRBV5-7 is an ORF, with its function uncertain. CDR3 length equals 16 residues. The junction had 7 bases not matched to a gene; V was cut back by 0 bases and J by 2 bases. The CDR3 is CASSLGGAGETYEQYF. The DNA of the CDR3 is TGTGCCAGCAGCTTGGGGGGAGCGGGGGAAACCTACGAGCAGTACTTC.

The chain uses TRBV5-1 and TRBJ1-5, with D hard to call. CDR3 size: 14 residues. The ends were cut back, 1 base at V and 11 bases at J, with 16 bases in the middle. Germline V gene data show CDR1 as SGHRS and CDR2 as YFSETQ. CDR3 sequence reads: CASSLRMPREAQHF. CDR3 coding DNA: TGCGCCAGCAGCTTGAGGATGCCTCGGGAGGCCCAGCATTTT.

The V gene is TRBV9, the J gene TRBJ1-1; 7 bases line up with TRBD1. Germline V gene lookup returns CDR1 SGDLS and CDR2 YYNGEE. There are 14 residues in the CDR3. Trimming removed 3 bases from V and 1 base from J; junction bases left unmatched: 3. The CDR3: CASSGHRGNTEAFF. The CDR3 DNA reads as TGTGCCAGCAGCGGACACAGGGGGAACACTGAAGCTTTCTTT. The whole variable domain, remainder taken from reference TRBV9 and TRBJ1-1, is DSGVTQTPKHLITATGQRVTLRCSPRSGDLSVYWYQQSLDQGLQFLIQYYNGEERAKGNILERFSAQQFPDLHSELNLSSLELGDSALYFCASSGHRGNTEAFFGQGTRLTVV.

This chain links TRBV5-1 with TRBJ1-3; TRBD1 is a possible D gene (6 bases). The CDR3 length is 14 residues. The V gene's germline CDR1 is SGHRS and CDR2 YFSETQ. V was trimmed by 7 bases and J by 4 bases, leaving 15 bases between them. This chain's CDR3 is CASSTKGTGNTIYF. DNA of the CDR3: TGCGCCAGCTCCACCAAGGGGACAGGAAACACCATATATTTT.

The chain links TRBV5-1 to TRBJ1-1; D is unclear. The CDR3 totals 14 residues. Germline assignment: CDR1 SGHRS and CDR2 YFSETQ. The V and J ends lost 3 bases and 0 bases respectively, with 9 bases between them. For the CDR3, the DNA is TGCGCCAGCAGCTATCAGAACCTGAACACTGAAGCTTTCTTT. Translating gives CASSYQNLNTEAFF.

This chain joins TRBV18 and TRBJ2-3, with TRBD2 as a possible D gene (5 bases). Germline-derived CDR1 and CDR2 are KGHSH and LQKENI. The CDR3 covers 18 residues. Trimming removed 2 bases from V and 2 bases from J, with 20 bases in between. The CDR3 is CASSPVIVGNDYTDTQYF. The CDR3 DNA is TGTGCCAGCTCACCAGTTATTGTGGGAAACGACTACACAGATACGCAGTATTTT.

The chain's CDR3 is CASSLVGAGGFTEAFF. DNA for the CDR3: TGTGCCAGCAGCTTAGTGGGCGCCGGAGGGTTCACTGAAGCTTTCTTT. The chain employs TRBV11-3 and TRBJ1-1; D ambiguous. Germline CDR1 and CDR2: SGHNT and YENEEA. The CDR3 covers 16 residues. The V end lost 1 base, the J end lost 4 bases, and 16 bases lay between the germline ends.

Of note for this clone: The junction departs from germline at one end; a sequencing error may be responsible. V is TRBV19 and J is TRBJ2-2; D possibly corresponds to TRBD1 (6 bases). Germline CDR1 LNHDA, CDR2 SQIVND (reference sequence). CDR3 length: 16 residues. The CDR3 nucleotides are TGTGCCAGTAGTCGATCACTCACAGGGAACCCCGGGGAGCTGTTTTTT. The encoded protein is CASSRSLTGNPGELFF.

V is TRBV28 and J is TRBJ2-3; 9 bases align to TRBD2. CDR3 length equals 17 residues. Germline values: CDR1 MDHEN, CDR2 SYDVKM. V lost 6 bases to trimming and J lost 6 bases; unmatched junction nucleotides: 16. The CDR3 DNA follows: TGTGCCAGCAGCTCCCGAGCGGGGGGCATTTCGGGGGATACGCAGTATTTT. This gives the protein CASSSRAGGISGDTQYF. Drawing the rest from reference TRBV28 and TRBJ2-3, the complete variable domain is DVKVTQSSRYLVKRTGEKVFLECVQDMDHENMFWYRQDPGLGLRLIYFSYDVKMKEKGDIPEGYSVSREKKERFSLILESASTNQTSMYLCASSSRAGGISGDTQYFGPGTRLTVL.

The chain joins TRBV21-1 to TRBJ2-5; the D call in the table, TRBD2, was not verified against the DNA. TRBV21-1 is termed a pseudogene. The CDR3 is made up of 14 amino acids. Here the CDR3 reads CASSKGQRQETQYF. DNA for the CDR3: TGTGCCAGCAGCAAAGGTCAGCGGCAAGAGACCCAGTACTTC.

This chain links TRBV19 with TRBJ1-5; D might be TRBD1 (6 bases). V dropped 1 base and J dropped 6 bases, with 13 bases sitting between them. The germline V gene has CDR1 LNHDA and CDR2 SQIVND (reference sequence). The CDR3 extends over 15 amino acids. CDR3 sequence (DNA): TGTGCCAGTAGTATAGGGGGGCAGGGCTCTCAGCCCCAGCATTTT. Its translation: CASSIGGQGSQPQHF.

V is TRBV3-1 (or the pseudogene TRBV3-2) and J is TRBJ1-3; 7 bases line up with TRBD1. The V and J ends lost 3 bases and 2 bases, in that order; junction bases with no gene match: 7. CDR3 length equals 16 residues. CDR1 and CDR2 (germline): LGHDT, YNNKEL (reference sequence). The CDR3 region has the DNA TGTGCCAGCAGCCACACCCGGGACAGCCCTGGAAACACCATATATTTT. Amino acid sequence: CASSHTRDSPGNTIYF.

The chain couples TRBV30 to TRBJ2-7, with 12 bases matching TRBD2. The CDR3 is made up of 19 amino acids. V shed 4 bases and J 2 bases; nucleotides not matched to a gene: 18. CDR1 GTSNPN and CDR2 SVGIG come from the germline V gene (reference sequence). The CDR3: CAWNPSVPLAGGSPYEQYF. The CDR3 DNA sequence: TGTGCCTGGAACCCTTCGGTCCCTCTAGCGGGAGGGTCTCCCTACGAGCAGTACTTC. Looking up the rest from reference TRBV30 and TRBJ2-7 gives the full variable domain: SQTIHQWPATLVQPVGSPLSLECTVEGTSNPNLYWYRQAAGRGLQLLFYSVGIGQISSEVPQNLSASRPQDRQFILSSKKLLLSDSGFYLCAWNPSVPLAGGSPYEQYFGPGTRLTVT.

This chain connects TRBV6-5 to TRBJ1-1; D gene ambiguous. This CDR3 has 13 residues. V lost 5 bases to trimming and J lost 4 bases, with 11 bases between them. The germline CDR1 and CDR2 sequences are MNHEY and SVGAGI. The CDR3: CASSLYRATEAFF. DNA for the CDR3: TGTGCCAGCAGTCTGTACAGAGCCACTGAAGCTTTCTTT.

In regard to this clone: One end of the junction fails to match germline, which may point to a read error. The rearrangement links TRBV5-1 to TRBJ2-5, with TRBD1 as a possible D gene (7 bases). This CDR3 has 12 amino acids. CDR1 is SGHRS, CDR2 YFSETQ, per germline. CDR3 sequence reads: CASSPGVGTADF. In DNA, the CDR3 is TGCGCCAGCAGCCCGGGGGTCGGGACAGCGGACTTC.

The chain uses TRBV6-1 and TRBJ2-1, with 10 bases identical to TRBD2. CDR3 length equals 13 residues. The junction had 1 base not matched to a gene; V was cut back by 2 bases and J by 9 bases. Germline values: CDR1 MNHNS, CDR2 SASEGT. DNA of the CDR3: TGTGCCAGCAGTGAAAGCGGGAGGGTTGAGCAGTTCTTC. Protein: CASSESGRVEQFF.

V and J are TRBV6-5 and TRBJ2-1; 12 bases are a match to TRBD1. The CDR3 is 16 residues long. The ends lost 2 bases at V and 9 bases at J; junction bases unmatched: 8. Germline CDR1 reads MNHEY; CDR2 reads SVGAGI. CDR3 sequence reads: CASSYPRGTGGVEQFF. The DNA for the CDR3 is TGTGCCAGCAGTTACCCAAGAGGGACAGGGGGCGTTGAGCAGTTCTTC.

The chain has TRBV7-8 and TRBJ2-2, with TRBD2 matching 13 bases. Unmatched junction bases numbered 7, after V lost 2 bases and J lost 7 bases. The CDR3 is 17 residues long. Germline CDR1 and CDR2: SGHVS and FQNEAQ. The CDR3: CASSLLGLAGEFGELFF. The DNA of the CDR3 is TGTGCCAGCAGCTTACTTGGACTAGCGGGAGAATTCGGGGAGCTGTTTTTT.

The rearrangement uses TRBV27 and TRBJ1-1; weak D call: TRBD1 (6 bases). The V end was cut by 7 bases, the J end by 5 bases, with 17 bases between. The CDR3 runs 14 residues. Germline-derived CDR1 and CDR2 are MNHEY and SMNVEV (reference sequence). DNA of the CDR3: TGTGCCAGCATCCCTGGGCGGGGGCTTACTGAAGCTTTCTTT. The encoded protein is CASIPGRGLTEAFF.

This clone was recorded only once. J is TRBJ2-5 and V is TRBV29-1, with a tentative D call TRBD1 (8 bases). From germline, CDR1 is SQVTM and CDR2 ANQGSEA. The CDR3 extends over 12 amino acids. Trimming took 8 bases from V and 5 from J, leaving 15 bases between them. The CDR3 nucleotides read TGCAGCTTCGGACAGGGAGGGGAGACCCAGTACTTC. This gives the protein CSFGQGGETQYF.

The genes are TRBV9 and TRBJ1-3, with 9 bases lining up with TRBD1. Germline CDR1 is SGDLS and CDR2 is YYNGEE. V gave up 0 bases and J gave up 13 bases; unmatched junction bases: 5. The CDR3 has 13 residues. CDR3 amino acids: CASSVGPTGGIYF. DNA for the CDR3: TGTGCCAGCAGCGTAGGACCGACAGGGGGGATATATTTT.

This rearrangement joins TRBV24-1 to TRBJ1-2; no reliable D call. The V and J ends lost 7 bases and 6 bases respectively, with 23 bases between them. This CDR3 region has 16 residues. Germline-derived CDR1 and CDR2 are KGHDR and SFDVKD. This CDR3 reads CATSASALGSFDGYTF. CDR3 sequence (DNA): TGTGCCACCAGCGCCTCGGCCCTAGGATCCTTTGATGGCTACACCTTC.

V usage is TRBV4-1 and J usage is TRBJ2-1; weak D call: TRBD1 (5 bases). The CDR3 has 16 residues. Germline V gives CDR1 MGHRA, CDR2 YSYEKL. Deletions cut 1 base from V and 0 bases from J, with 10 bases between. In DNA, the CDR3 is TGCGCCAGCAGCCAAGGCAGGGCGCCCTCCTACAATGAGCAGTTCTTC. This gives the protein CASSQGRAPSYNEQFF.